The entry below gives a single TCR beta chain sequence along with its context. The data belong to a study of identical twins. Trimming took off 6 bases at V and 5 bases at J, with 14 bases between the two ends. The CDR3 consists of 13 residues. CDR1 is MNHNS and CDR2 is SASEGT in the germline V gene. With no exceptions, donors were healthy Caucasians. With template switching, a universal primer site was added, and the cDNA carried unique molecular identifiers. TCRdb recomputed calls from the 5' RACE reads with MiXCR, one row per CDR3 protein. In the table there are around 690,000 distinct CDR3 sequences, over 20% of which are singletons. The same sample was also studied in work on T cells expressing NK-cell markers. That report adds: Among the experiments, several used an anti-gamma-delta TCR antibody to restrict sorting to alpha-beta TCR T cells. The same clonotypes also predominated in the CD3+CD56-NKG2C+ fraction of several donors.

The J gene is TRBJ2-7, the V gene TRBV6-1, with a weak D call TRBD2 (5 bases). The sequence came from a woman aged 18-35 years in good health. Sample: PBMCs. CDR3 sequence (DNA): TGTGCCAGCAGACGGCCAGTCGGGAACGAGCAGTACTTC. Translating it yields CASRRPVGNEQYF.